The clone carrying this T cell receptor (beta chain) showed up just a few times. TCRdb recomputed calls from the 5' RACE reads with MiXCR, one row per CDR3 protein. The sample lists under 250,000 distinct CDR3 sequences; over 9.5% were seen once. These data come from a study of identical twins. These records were also assigned to another study, of yellow fever vaccine responses in identical twins.

Material for sequencing was memory (CD45RO+) T cells sorted from blood. The receptor was isolated from a woman under 30 in good health.

The CDR3 loop is CASTSWTARSETQYF. CDR3 DNA: TGTGCCAGCACCTCATGGACAGCTCGGTCGGAGACCCAGTACTTC. The chain employs TRBV28 and TRBJ2-5; D possibly corresponds to TRBD1 (6 bases). The CDR3 is 15 amino acids. V shed 7 bases and J shed 5 bases, with 20 bases lying between them. Per the germline V gene, CDR1 is MDHEN and CDR2 is SYDVKM. The variable domain in full, completed from reference TRBV28 and TRBJ2-5, reads DVKVTQSSRYLVKRTGEKVFLECVQDMDHENMFWYRQDPGLGLRLIYFSYDVKMKEKGDIPEGYSVSREKKERFSLILESASTNQTSMYLCASTSWTARSETQYFGPGTRLLVL.